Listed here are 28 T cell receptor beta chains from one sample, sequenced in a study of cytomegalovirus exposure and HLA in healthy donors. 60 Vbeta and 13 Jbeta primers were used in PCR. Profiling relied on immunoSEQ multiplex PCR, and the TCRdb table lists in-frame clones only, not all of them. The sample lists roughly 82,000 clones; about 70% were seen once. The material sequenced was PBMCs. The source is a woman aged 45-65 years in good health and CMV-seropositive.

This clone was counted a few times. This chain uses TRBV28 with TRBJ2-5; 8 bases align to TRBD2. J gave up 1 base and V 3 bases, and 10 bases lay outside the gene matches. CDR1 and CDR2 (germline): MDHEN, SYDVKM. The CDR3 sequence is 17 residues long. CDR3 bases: TGTGCCAGCAGTTTTTATTTAGCGGGACCGCGCCAAGAGACCCAGTACTTC. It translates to CASSFYLAGPRQETQYF.

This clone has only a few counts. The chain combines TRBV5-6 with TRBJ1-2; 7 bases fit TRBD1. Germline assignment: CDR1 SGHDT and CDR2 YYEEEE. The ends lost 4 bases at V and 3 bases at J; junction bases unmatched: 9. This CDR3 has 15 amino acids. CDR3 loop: CASSDYRGGHYGYTF. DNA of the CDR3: TGTGCCAGCAGCGATTACAGGGGTGGCCACTATGGCTACACCTTC.

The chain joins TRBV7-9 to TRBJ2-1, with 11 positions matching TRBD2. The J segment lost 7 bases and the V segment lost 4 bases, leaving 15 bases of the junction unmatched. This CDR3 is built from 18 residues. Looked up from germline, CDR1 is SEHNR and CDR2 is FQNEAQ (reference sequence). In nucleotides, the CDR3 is TGTGCCAGCAGCTCGCCGAGATCAACTAGCGGGGGTAGAAATGAGCAGTTCTTC. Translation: CASSSPRSTSGGRNEQFF.

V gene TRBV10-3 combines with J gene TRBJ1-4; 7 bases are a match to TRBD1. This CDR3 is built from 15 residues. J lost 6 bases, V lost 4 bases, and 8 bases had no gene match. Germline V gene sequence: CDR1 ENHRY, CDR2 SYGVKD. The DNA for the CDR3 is TGTGCCATCAGTGGAGGAGGGGGCCGGGATGAAAAACTGTTTTTT. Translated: CAISGGGGRDEKLFF.

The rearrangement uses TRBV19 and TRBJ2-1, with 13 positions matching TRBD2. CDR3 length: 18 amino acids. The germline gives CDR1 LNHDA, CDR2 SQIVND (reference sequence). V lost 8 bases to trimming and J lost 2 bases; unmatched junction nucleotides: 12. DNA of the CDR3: TGTGCCAGTCCCCTCAGGACTAGCGGGAGTCCTACCTACAATGAGCAGTTCTTC. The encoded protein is CASPLRTSGSPTYNEQFF. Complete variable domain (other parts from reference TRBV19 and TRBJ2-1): DGGITQSPKYLFRKEGQNVTLSCEQNLNHDAMYWYRQDPGQGLRLIYYSQIVNDFQKGDIAEGYSVSREKKESFPLTVTSAQKNPTAFYLCASPLRTSGSPTYNEQFFGPGTRLTVL.

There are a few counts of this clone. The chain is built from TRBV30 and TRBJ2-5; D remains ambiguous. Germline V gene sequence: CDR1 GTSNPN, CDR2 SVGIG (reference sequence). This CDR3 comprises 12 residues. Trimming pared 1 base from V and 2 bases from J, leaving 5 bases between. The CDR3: CAWSALQETQYF. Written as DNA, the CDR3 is TGTGCCTGGAGTGCCTTGCAAGAGACCCAGTACTTC.

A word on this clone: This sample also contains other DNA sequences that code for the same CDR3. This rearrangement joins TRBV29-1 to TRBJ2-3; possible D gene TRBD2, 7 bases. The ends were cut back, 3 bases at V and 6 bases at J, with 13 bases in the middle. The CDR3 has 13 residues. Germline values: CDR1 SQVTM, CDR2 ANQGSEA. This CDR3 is CSVEGGGVDTQYF. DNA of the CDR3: TGCAGCGTTGAGGGGGGGGGCGTCGATACGCAGTATTTT.

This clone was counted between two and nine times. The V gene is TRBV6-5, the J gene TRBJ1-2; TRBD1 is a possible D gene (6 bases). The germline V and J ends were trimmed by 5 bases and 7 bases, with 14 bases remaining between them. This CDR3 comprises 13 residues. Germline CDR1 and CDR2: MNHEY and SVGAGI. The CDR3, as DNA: TGTGCCAGCAGTCCATCCGGGACATTTGGCTACACCTTC. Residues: CASSPSGTFGYTF.

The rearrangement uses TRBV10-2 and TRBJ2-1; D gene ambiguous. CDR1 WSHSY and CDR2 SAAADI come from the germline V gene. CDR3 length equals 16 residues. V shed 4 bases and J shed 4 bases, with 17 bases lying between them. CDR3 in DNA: TGCGCCAGCAGTGGGGCAGTCTCTGGTCCTTACAATGAGCAGTTCTTC. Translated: CASSGAVSGPYNEQFF.

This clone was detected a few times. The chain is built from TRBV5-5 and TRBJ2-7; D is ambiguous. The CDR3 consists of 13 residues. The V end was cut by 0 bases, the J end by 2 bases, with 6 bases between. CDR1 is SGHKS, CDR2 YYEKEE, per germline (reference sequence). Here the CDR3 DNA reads TGTGCCAGCAGCTTGGAACAGCCCTACGAGCAGTACTTC. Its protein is CASSLEQPYEQYF.

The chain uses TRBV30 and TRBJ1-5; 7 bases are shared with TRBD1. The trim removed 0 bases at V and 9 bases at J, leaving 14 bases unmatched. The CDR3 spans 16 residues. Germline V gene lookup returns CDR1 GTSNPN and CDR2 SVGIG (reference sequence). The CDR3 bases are TGTGCCTGGAGTGTAACCGGGACAGCCGAGTGGTGGCCCCAGCATTTT. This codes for CAWSVTGTAEWWPQHF.

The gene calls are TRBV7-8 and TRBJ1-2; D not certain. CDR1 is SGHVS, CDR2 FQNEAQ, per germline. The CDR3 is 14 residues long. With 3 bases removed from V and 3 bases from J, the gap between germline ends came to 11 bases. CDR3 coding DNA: TGTGCCAGCAGCTTTGGCCCCCGGGACTATGGCTACACCTTC. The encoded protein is CASSFGPRDYGYTF.

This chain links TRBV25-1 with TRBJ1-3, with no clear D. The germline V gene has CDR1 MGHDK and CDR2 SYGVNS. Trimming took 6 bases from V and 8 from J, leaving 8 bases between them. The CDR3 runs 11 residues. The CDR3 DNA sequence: TGTGCCAGCAGAGCTTTAGACACCATATATTTT. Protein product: CASRALDTIYF.

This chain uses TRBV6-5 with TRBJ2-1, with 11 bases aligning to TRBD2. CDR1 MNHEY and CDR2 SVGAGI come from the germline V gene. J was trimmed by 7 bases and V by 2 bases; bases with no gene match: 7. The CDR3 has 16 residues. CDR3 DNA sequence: TGTGCCAGCAGTTACCCGCTAGCGGGAGGAGATAATGAGCAGTTCTTC. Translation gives CASSYPLAGGDNEQFF.

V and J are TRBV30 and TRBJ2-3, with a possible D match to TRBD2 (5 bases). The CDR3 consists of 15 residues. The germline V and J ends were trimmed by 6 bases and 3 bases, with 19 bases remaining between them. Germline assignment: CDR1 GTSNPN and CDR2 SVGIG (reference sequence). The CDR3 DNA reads TGTGCCTGTGATTCAGGAGTGAGGGTGACAGATACGCAGTATTTT. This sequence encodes CACDSGVRVTDTQYF.

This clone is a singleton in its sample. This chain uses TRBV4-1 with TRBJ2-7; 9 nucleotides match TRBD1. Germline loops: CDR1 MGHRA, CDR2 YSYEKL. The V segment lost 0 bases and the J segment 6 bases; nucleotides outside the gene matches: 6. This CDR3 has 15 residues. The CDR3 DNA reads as TGCGCCAGCAGCCAAGATCCCACAGGGGGCGTCGAGCAGTACTTC. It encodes CASSQDPTGGVEQYF.

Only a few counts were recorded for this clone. Here the CDR3 reads CASSSLRGGQETQYF. The CDR3 DNA is TGTGCCAGCAGCTCACTAAGGGGGGGGCAAGAGACCCAGTACTTC. The rearrangement uses TRBV28 and TRBJ2-5; TRBD2 might be the D (7 bases). Per germline, CDR1 MDHEN and CDR2 SYDVKM. The ends were cut back, 6 bases at V and 2 bases at J, with 16 bases in the middle. The CDR3 is made up of 15 amino acids. Full variable domain (remainder filled in from reference TRBV28 and TRBJ2-5): DVKVTQSSRYLVKRTGEKVFLECVQDMDHENMFWYRQDPGLGLRLIYFSYDVKMKEKGDIPEGYSVSREKKERFSLILESASTNQTSMYLCASSSLRGGQETQYFGPGTRLLVL.

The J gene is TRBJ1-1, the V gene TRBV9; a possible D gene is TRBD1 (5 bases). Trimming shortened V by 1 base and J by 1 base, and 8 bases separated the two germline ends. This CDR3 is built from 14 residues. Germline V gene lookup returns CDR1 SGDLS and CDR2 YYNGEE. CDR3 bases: TGTGCCAGCAGCGTACGACAGACGAACACTGAAGCTTTCTTT. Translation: CASSVRQTNTEAFF.

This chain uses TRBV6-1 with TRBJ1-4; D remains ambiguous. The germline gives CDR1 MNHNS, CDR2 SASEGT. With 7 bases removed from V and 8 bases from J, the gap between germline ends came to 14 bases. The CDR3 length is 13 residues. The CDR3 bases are TGTGCCAGCAACCCATCAACTACCGAAAAACTGTTTTTT. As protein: CASNPSTTEKLFF.

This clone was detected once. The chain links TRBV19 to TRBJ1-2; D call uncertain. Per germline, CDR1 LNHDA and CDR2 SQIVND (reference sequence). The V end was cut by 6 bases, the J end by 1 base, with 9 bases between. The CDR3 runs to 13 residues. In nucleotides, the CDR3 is TGTGCCAGTAGCAGTTCGGGTAACTATGGCTACACCTTC. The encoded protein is CASSSSGNYGYTF.

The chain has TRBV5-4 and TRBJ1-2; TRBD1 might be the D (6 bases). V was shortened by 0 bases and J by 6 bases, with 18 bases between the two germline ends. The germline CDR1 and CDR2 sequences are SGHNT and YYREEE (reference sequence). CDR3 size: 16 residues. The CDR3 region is CASSLDREFAFHGYTF. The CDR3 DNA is TGTGCCAGCAGCTTGGACAGGGAGTTCGCTTTCCATGGCTACACCTTC.

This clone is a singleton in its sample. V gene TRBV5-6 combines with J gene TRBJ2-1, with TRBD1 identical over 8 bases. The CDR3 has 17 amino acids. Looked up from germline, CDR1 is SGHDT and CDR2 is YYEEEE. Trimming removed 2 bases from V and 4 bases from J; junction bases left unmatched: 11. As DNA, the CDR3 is TGTGCCAGCAGCTTTCCAATCGGACAGGGATATTACAATGAGCAGTTCTTC. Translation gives CASSFPIGQGYYNEQFF. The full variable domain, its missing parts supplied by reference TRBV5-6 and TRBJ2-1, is DAGVTQSPTHLIKTRGQQVTLRCSPKSGHDTVSWYQQALGQGPQFIFQYYEEEERQRGNFPDRFSGHQFPNYSSELNVNALLLGDSALYLCASSFPIGQGYYNEQFFGPGTRLTVL.

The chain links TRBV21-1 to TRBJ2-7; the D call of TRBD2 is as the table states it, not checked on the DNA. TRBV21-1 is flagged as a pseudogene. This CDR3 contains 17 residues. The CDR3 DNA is TGTGCCAGCAGCAAAGAGTCAGACTCGAGGATCTCCTACGAGCAGTACTTC. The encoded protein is CASSKESDSRISYEQYF.

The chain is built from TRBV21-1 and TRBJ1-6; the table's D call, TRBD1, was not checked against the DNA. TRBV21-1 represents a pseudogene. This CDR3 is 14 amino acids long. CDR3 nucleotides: TGTGCCAGCAGCGGGTGGGGGCCTAATTCACCCCTCCACTTT. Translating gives CASSGWGPNSPLHF.

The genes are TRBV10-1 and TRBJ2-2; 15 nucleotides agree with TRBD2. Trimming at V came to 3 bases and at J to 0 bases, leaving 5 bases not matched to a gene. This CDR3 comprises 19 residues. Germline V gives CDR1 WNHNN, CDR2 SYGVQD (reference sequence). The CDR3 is CASSEGLAGGHSNTGELFF. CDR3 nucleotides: TGCGCCAGCAGTGAAGGACTAGCGGGAGGGCACTCGAACACCGGGGAGCTGTTTTTT.

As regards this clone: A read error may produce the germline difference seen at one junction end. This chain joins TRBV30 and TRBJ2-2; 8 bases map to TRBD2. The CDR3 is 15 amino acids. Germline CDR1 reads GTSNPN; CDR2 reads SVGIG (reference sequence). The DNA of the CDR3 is TGTGCCCGGAGGACAGATGAGCCTCTAGCGGGCCAGCTGTTTTTT. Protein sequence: CARRTDEPLAGQLFF.

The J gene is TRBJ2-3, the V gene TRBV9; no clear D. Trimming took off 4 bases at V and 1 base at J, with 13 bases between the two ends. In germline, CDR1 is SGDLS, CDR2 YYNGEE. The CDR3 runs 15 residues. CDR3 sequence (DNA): TGTGCCAGCAGCCCCGTCAATACGGGCACAGATACGCAGTATTTT. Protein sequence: CASSPVNTGTDTQYF. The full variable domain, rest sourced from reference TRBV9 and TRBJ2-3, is DSGVTQTPKHLITATGQRVTLRCSPRSGDLSVYWYQQSLDQGLQFLIQYYNGEERAKGNILERFSAQQFPDLHSELNLSSLELGDSALYFCASSPVNTGTDTQYFGPGTRLTVL.

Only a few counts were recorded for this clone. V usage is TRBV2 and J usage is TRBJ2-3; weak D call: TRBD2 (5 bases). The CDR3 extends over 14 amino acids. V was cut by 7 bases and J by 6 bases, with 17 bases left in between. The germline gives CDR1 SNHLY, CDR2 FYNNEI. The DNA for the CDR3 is TGTGCCAGCAATGTGGACTCCACTACGGATACGCAGTATTTT. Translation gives CASNVDSTTDTQYF.